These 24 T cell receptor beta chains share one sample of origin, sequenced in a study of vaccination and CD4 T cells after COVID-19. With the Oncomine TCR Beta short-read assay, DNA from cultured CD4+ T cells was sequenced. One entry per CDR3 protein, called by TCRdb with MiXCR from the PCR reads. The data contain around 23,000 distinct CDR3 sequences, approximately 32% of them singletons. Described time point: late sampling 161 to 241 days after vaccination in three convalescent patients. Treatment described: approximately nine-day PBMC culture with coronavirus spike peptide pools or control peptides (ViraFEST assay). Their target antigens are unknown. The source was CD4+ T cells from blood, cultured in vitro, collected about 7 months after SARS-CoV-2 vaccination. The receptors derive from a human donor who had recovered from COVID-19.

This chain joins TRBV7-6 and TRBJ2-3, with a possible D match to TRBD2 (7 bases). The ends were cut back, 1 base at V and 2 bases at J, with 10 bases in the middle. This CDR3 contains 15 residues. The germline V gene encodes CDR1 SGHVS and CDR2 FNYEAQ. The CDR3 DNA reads TGTGCCAGCAGCTTAGGCGGGGGCTTCACAGATACGCAGTATTTT. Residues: CASSLGGGFTDTQYF.

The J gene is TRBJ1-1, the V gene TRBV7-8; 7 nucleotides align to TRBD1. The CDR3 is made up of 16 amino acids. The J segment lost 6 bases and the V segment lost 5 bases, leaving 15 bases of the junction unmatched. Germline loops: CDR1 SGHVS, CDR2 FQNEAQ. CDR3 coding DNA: TGTGCCAGCAGCCTACGGGAGGGGGCTTTCAGAGCTGAAGCTTTCTTT. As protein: CASSLREGAFRAEAFF.

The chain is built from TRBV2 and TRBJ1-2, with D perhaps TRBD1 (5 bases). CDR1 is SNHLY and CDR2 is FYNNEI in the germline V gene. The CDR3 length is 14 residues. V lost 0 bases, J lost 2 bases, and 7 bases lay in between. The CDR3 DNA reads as TGTGCCAGCAGTGAAGCTTGGGGGAACTATGGCTACACCTTC. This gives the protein CASSEAWGNYGYTF.

The CDR3 loop reads CASSTDWPAYEQYF. The CDR3 region has the DNA TGTGCCAGCAGCACGGACTGGCCGGCCTACGAGCAGTACTTC. This rearrangement joins TRBV6-1 to TRBJ2-7; TRBD2 is a possible D gene (5 bases). Trimming took off 6 bases at V and 2 bases at J, with 14 bases between the two ends. This CDR3 comprises 14 residues. CDR1 MNHNS and CDR2 SASEGT come from the germline V gene.

CDR3 protein: CSVERLAGDTQYF. CDR3 coding DNA: TGCAGCGTTGAGAGACTAGCGGGGGATACGCAGTATTTT. The chain has TRBV29-1 and TRBJ2-3, with 11 nucleotides matching TRBD2. V shed 3 bases and J 6 bases; nucleotides not matched to a gene: 2. The CDR3 spans 13 residues. Germline CDR1 reads SQVTM; CDR2 reads ANQGSEA.

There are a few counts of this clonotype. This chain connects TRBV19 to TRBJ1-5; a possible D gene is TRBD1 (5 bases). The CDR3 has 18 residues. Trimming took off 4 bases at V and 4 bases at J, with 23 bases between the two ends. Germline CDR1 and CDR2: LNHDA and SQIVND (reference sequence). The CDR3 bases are TGTGCCAGTAGTACCGGGACCGCCGCCGTGGGGCCAAATCAGCCCCAGCATTTT. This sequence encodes CASSTGTAAVGPNQPQHF.

The CDR3 region is CASSQGVQMNTEAFF. Here the CDR3 DNA reads TGCGCCAGCAGCCAAGGTGTACAGATGAACACTGAAGCTTTCTTT. The V call is TRBV4-3, the J call TRBJ1-1; D gene ambiguous. The V and J ends lost 1 base and 0 bases respectively, with 9 bases between them. Germline V gene data show CDR1 as LGHNA and CDR2 as YSLEER. The CDR3 loop spans 15 amino acids.

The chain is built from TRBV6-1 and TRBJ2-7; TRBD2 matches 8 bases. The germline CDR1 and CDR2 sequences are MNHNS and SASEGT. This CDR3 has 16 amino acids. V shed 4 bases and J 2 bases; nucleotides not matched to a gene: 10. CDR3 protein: CASSAGGGSITYEQYF. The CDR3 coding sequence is TGTGCCAGCAGTGCTGGCGGGGGGTCAATTACCTACGAGCAGTACTTC.

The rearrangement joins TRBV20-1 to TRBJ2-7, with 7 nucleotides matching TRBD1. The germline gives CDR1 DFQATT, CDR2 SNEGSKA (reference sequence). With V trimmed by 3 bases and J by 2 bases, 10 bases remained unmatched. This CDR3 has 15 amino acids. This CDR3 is CSARRRGQPTYEQYF. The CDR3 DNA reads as TGCAGTGCTAGGCGTCGGGGACAGCCAACCTACGAGCAGTACTTC.

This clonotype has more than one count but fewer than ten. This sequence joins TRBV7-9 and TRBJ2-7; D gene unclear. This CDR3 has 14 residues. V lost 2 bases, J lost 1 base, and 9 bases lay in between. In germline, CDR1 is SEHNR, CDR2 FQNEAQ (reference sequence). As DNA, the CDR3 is TGTGCCAGCAGCTTACACCACGGATCCTACGAGCAGTACTTC. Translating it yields CASSLHHGSYEQYF.

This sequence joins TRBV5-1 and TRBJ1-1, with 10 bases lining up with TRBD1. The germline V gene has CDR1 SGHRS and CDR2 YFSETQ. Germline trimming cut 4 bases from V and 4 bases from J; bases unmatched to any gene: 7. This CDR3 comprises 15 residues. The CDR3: CASSTLTGGGTEAFF. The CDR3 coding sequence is TGCGCCAGCAGCACCCTGACAGGGGGCGGCACTGAAGCTTTCTTT.

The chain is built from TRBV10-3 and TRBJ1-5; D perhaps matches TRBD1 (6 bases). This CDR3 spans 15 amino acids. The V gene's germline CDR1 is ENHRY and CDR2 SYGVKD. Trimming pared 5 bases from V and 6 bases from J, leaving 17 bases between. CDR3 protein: CAISPYGGQGQPQHF. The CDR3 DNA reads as TGTGCCATCAGTCCCTACGGGGGGCAGGGTCAGCCCCAGCATTTT.

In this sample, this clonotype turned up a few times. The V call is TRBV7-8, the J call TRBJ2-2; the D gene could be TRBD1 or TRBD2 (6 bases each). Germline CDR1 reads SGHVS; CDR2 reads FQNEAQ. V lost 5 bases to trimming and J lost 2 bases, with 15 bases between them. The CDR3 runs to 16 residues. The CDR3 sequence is CASSSWGAGNTGELFF. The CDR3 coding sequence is TGTGCCAGCAGCAGCTGGGGGGCAGGAAACACCGGGGAGCTGTTTTTT.

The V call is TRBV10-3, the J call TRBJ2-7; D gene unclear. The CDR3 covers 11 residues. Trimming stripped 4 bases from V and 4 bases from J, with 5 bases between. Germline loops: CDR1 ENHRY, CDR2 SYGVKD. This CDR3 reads CAISGGYEQYF. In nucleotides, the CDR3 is TGTGCCATCAGTGGAGGATACGAGCAGTACTTC.

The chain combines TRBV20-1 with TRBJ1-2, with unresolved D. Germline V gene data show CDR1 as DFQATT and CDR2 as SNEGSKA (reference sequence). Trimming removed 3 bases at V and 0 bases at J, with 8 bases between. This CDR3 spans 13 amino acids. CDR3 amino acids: CSARDGANYGYTF. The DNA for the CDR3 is TGCAGTGCTAGGGACGGAGCTAACTATGGCTACACCTTC.

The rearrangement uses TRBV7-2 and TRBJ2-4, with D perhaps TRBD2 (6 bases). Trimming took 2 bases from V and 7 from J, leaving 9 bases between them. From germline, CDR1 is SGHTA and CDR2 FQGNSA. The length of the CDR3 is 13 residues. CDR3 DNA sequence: TGTGCCAGCAGCTTACTTCGGGGGAACATTCAGTACTTC. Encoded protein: CASSLLRGNIQYF.

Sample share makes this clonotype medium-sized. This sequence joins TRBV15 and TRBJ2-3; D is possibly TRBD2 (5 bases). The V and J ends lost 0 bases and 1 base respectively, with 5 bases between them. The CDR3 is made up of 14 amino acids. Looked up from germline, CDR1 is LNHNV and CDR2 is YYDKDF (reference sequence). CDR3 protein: CATSRERGTDTQYF. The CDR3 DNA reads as TGTGCCACCAGCAGAGAGCGGGGCACAGATACGCAGTATTTT.

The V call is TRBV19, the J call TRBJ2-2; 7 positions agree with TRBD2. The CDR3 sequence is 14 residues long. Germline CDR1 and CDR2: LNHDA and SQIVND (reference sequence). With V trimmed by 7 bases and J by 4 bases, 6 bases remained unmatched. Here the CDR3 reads CASTWDYPTGELFF. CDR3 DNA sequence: TGTGCCAGTACCTGGGACTACCCCACCGGGGAGCTGTTTTTT. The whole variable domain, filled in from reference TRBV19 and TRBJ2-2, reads DGGITQSPKYLFRKEGQNVTLSCEQNLNHDAMYWYRQDPGQGLRLIYYSQIVNDFQKGDIAEGYSVSREKKESFPLTVTSAQKNPTAFYLCASTWDYPTGELFFGEGSRLTVL.

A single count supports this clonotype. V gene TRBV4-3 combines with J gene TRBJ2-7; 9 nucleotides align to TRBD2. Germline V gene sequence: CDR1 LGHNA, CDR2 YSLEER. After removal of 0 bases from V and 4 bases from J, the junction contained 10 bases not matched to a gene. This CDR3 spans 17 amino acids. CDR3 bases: TGCGCCAGCAGCCAAGAGGTGCCGGTAGCGGGAGTTTACGAGCAGTACTTC. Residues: CASSQEVPVAGVYEQYF.

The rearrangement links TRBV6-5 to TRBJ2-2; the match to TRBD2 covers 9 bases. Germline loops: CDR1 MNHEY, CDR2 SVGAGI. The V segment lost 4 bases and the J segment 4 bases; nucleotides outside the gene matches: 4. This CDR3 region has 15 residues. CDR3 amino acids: CASSLGLALTGELFF. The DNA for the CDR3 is TGTGCCAGCAGTTTGGGACTAGCTCTCACCGGGGAGCTGTTTTTT.

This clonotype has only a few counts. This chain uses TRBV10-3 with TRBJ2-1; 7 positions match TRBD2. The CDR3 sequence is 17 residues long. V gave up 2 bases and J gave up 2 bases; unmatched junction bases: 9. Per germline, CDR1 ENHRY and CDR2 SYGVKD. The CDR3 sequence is CAISEALGAGTYNEQFF. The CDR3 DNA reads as TGTGCCATCAGTGAGGCCCTCGGAGCGGGAACCTACAATGAGCAGTTCTTC.

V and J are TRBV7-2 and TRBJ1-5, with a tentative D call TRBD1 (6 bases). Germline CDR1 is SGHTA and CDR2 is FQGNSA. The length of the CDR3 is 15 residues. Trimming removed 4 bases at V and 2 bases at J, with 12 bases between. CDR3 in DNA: TGTGCCAGCAGCTCACCAGGGGAGGGCAATCAGCCCCAGCATTTT. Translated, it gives CASSSPGEGNQPQHF.

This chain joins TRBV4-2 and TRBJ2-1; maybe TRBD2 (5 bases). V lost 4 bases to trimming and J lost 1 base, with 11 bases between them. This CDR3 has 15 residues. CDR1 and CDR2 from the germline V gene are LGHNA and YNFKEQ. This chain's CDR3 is CASSRPGESYNEQFF. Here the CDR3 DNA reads TGTGCCAGCAGCCGCCCCGGGGAATCCTACAATGAGCAGTTCTTC.

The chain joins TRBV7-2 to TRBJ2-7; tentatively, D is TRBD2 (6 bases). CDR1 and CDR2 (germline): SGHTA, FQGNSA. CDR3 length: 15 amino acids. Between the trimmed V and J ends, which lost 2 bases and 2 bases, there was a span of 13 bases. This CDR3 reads CASSLTGLNTYEQYF. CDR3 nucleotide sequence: TGTGCCAGCAGCTTAACGGGACTCAACACCTACGAGCAGTACTTC. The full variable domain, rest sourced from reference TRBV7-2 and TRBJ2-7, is GAGVSQSPSNKVTEKGKDVELRCDPISGHTALYWYRQSLGQGLEFLIYFQGNSAPDKSGLPSDRFSAERTGGSVSTLTIQRTQQEDSAVYLCASSLTGLNTYEQYFGPGTRLTVT.